This is a list of T cell receptor beta chains from one sample in a study of early stage breast cancer tumors. Libraries were prepared by immunoSEQ multiplex PCR; TCRdb keeps only in-frame clonotypes and omits some of them. The table records 6,500 or so clones, over 65% of them present only once. Sequenced sample: normal breast tissue next to the tumor. The receptors originated from a person in their fifties with breast cancer. Both conserved end residues are part of each CDR3. D genes are given only for firm matches. The listing skips clone size in some rows; elsewhere it reads once, few, many or a size class.

d_call j_call v_call clone_size cdr3_aa cdr3_nt
NA TRBJ1-1 TRBV29-1 NA CSGLGTGMNTEAFF TGCAGCGGTCTAGGGACGGGAATGAACACTGAAGCTTTCTTT
NA TRBJ2-3 TRBV5-6 NA CASSFSGTDTQYF TGTGCCAGCAGCTTTAGTGGCACAGATACGCAGTATTTT
NA TRBJ1-3 TRBV2 NA CASSLGLNSGNTIYF TGTGCCAGCAGCCTAGGACTCAACTCTGGAAACACCATATATTTT
TRBD1 TRBJ1-1 TRBV2 once CASSEARTGNTEAFF TGTGCCAGCAGTGAAGCGAGGACAGGGAACACTGAAGCTTTCTTT
NA TRBJ2-1 TRBV5-4 NA CASSLEGGRTRLFF TGTGCCAGCAGCTTGGAGGGGGGCAGGACTAGGCTGTTCTTC
NA TRBJ2-1 TRBV7-3 NA CASSLINAGNNEQFF TGTGCCAGCAGCTTAATTAACGCGGGGAACAATGAGCAGTTCTTC
TRBD1 TRBJ2-2 TRBV4-2 NA CASSRDRGTGELFF TGTGCCAGCAGCCGAGACAGGGGCACCGGGGAGCTGTTTTTT
NA TRBJ2-3 TRBV11-2 few CASSLLGGSTDTQYF TGTGCCAGCAGCCTTTTGGGCGGGTCCACAGATACGCAGTATTTT
TRBD2 TRBJ2-3 TRBV4-1 NA CASSRQREGRTDTQYF TGCGCCAGCAGCCGCCAACGGGAGGGAAGGACAGATACGCAGTATTTT
NA TRBJ2-1 TRBV7-9 NA CASITRGEGSYNEQFF TGTGCCAGCATCACCAGGGGAGAAGGGTCCTACAATGAGCAGTTCTTC
NA TRBJ2-7 TRBV11-3 NA CASSPNSYEQYF TGTGCCAGCAGCCCTAATTCCTACGAGCAGTACTTC
NA TRBJ2-5 TRBV7-2 once CASSQEWGQETQYF TGTGCCAGCAGCCAGGAGTGGGGGCAAGAGACCCAGTACTTC
NA TRBJ2-7 TRBV4-2 NA CASSQDDGGGDEQYF TGTGCCAGCAGCCAAGATGACGGGGGCGGGGACGAGCAGTACTTC
TRBD1 TRBJ1-1 TRBV10-2 NA CASSEEDRGATEAFF TGCGCCAGCAGTGAGGAGGACAGGGGGGCCACTGAAGCTTTCTTT
TRBD1 TRBJ1-2 TRBV7-2 NA CASSPDGQGPLYGYTF TGTGCCAGCAGCCCTGACGGACAGGGGCCGCTATATGGCTACACCTTC
TRBD1 TRBJ2-5 TRBV2 NA CASIRSRDRVLETQYF TGTGCCAGCATCCGCAGTAGGGACAGGGTCTTGGAGACCCAGTACTTC
NA TRBJ2-7 TRBV20-1 NA CSAPGDHEQYF TGCAGTGCTCCGGGGGACCACGAGCAGTACTTC
TRBD1 TRBJ2-5 TRBV2 few CASSTDRAKTQYF TGTGCCAGCAGTACCGACAGGGCTAAGACCCAGTACTTC
NA TRBJ2-6 TRBV7-3 NA CASSLTGANVLTF TGTGCCAGCAGCTTAACTGGGGCCAACGTCCTGACTTTC
NA TRBJ2-6 TRBV19 few CASSNRQSSGANVLTF TGTGCCAGTAGTAATAGACAGAGCTCTGGGGCCAACGTCCTGACTTTC
TRBD2 TRBJ2-3 TRBV6-1 NA CASSRSGSRTDAQYF TGTGCCAGCAGTAGGAGCGGGAGTAGAACAGATGCGCAGTATTTT
TRBD2 TRBJ2-1 TRBV27 once CASSRTSNEQFF TGTGCCAGCAGCAGGACTAGTAATGAGCAGTTCTTC
NA TRBJ1-3 TRBV14 few CASSHRASPFSGNTIYF TGTGCCAGCAGCCACAGGGCTAGTCCCTTCTCTGGAAACACCATATATTTT
NA TRBJ2-1 TRBV19 NA CASRGQPGGNNEQFF TGTGCCAGTAGGGGACAGCCGGGGGGGAACAATGAGCAGTTCTTC
NA TRBJ1-1 TRBV6-6 NA CASSSLMADPEAFF TGTGCCAGCAGTTCGTTAATGGCTGACCCTGAAGCTTTCTTT
NA TRBJ2-3 TRBV19 NA CASSIDQGRGAQYF TGTGCCAGTAGTATAGATCAGGGTAGAGGTGCGCAGTATTTT
NA TRBJ2-1 TRBV19 few CASSGAGNYYNEQFF TGTGCCAGTTCGGGGGCTGGGAACTACTACAATGAGCAGTTCTTC
TRBD1 TRBJ2-5 TRBV9 NA CASSQQTGGKTQYF TGTGCCAGCAGCCAACAGACAGGGGGGAAGACCCAGTACTTC
TRBD2 TRBJ2-1 TRBV19 NA CASRWGAGGGNEQFF TGTGCCAGTAGATGGGGAGCGGGAGGAGGGAATGAGCAGTTCTTC
TRBD1 TRBJ1-5 TRBV7-2 NA CASSQTTGPYQPQHF TGTGCCAGCAGTCAAACGACAGGGCCTTATCAGCCCCAGCATTTT
NA TRBJ1-2 TRBV2 NA CASSRQGPNYGYTF TGTGCCAGCAGTAGGCAGGGCCCAAACTATGGCTACACCTTC
NA TRBJ2-7 TRBV11-2 once CASSLEGLGGVTYEQYF TGTGCCAGCAGCCTAGAGGGGCTTGGCGGAGTGACCTACGAGCAGTACTTC
TRBD1 TRBJ2-7 TRBV6-6 once CASSYGQGRDEQYF TGTGCCAGCAGTTACGGACAGGGTCGGGACGAGCAGTACTTC
NA TRBJ1-5 TRBV7-2 NA CASSSDLNQPQHF TGTGCCAGCAGCTCGGATCTGAATCAGCCCCAGCATTTT
NA TRBJ2-1 TRBV4-1 NA CASSWDAGNEQFF TGCGCCAGCAGCTGGGATGCTGGGAATGAGCAGTTCTTC
TRBD2 TRBJ2-1 TRBV2 NA CASRLGTSDYNEQFF TGTGCCAGCCGCTTAGGGACTAGCGACTACAATGAGCAGTTCTTC
NA TRBJ1-5 TRBV27 NA CASSPNWGANQPQHF TGTGCCAGCAGCCCAAATTGGGGGGCAAATCAGCCCCAGCATTTT
TRBD1 TRBJ1-4 TRBV5-1 NA CASSFQRQGASTNEKLFF TGCGCCAGCAGCTTTCAACGACAGGGGGCGTCCACTAATGAAAAACTGTTTTTT
NA TRBJ2-7 TRBV27 once CASSSTPRQLPAGEQYF TGTGCCAGCAGTAGCACACCTCGACAGTTACCCGCAGGGGAGCAGTACTTC
NA TRBJ2-2 TRBV7-3 NA CASSLPNTGELFF TGTGCCAGCAGCCTCCCGAACACCGGGGAGCTGTTTTTT
TRBD2 TRBJ2-7 TRBV14 few CASTRELLAGVSEQYF TGTGCCAGCACCCGGGAACTTCTAGCGGGAGTTTCCGAGCAGTACTTC
NA TRBJ2-7 TRBV7-2 NA CASSLVIVGVDEQYF TGTGCCAGCAGCTTAGTGATTGTGGGGGTTGACGAGCAGTACTTC
NA TRBJ2-7 TRBV9 few CASSAGVPPKIYEQYF TGTGCCAGCAGCGCGGGAGTCCCACCCAAGATCTACGAGCAGTACTTC
TRBD1 TRBJ1-6 TRBV7-6 NA CASSLGDRASYNSPLHF TGTGCCAGCAGCTTAGGGGACAGGGCATCCTATAATTCACCCCTCCACTTT
NA TRBJ2-1 TRBV5-1 NA CASSLVLTSNEQFF TGCGCCAGCAGCTTGGTTCTGACTAGCAATGAGCAGTTCTTC
TRBD2 TRBJ2-3 TRBV9 large CASSVLAGPTDTQYF TGTGCCAGCAGCGTTCTAGCGGGACCCACAGATACGCAGTATTTT
NA TRBJ2-7 TRBV11-1 NA CASSIGGPYEQYF TGTGCCAGTAGTATCGGGGGTCCCTACGAGCAGTACTTC
NA TRBJ1-1 TRBV6-5 NA CASLYRWGSTEAFF TGTGCCAGCCTCTACCGATGGGGGAGCACTGAAGCTTTCTTT
NA TRBJ2-1 TRBV27 NA CASTFEGGSYNEQFF TGTGCCAGCACCTTCGAGGGAGGCTCCTACAATGAGCAGTTCTTC
NA TRBJ2-7 TRBV18 NA CASSPSRQSLYEQYF TGTGCCAGCTCACCCTCGAGACAGAGCCTCTACGAGCAGTACTTC
NA TRBJ2-5 TRBV7-2 NA CASSLVPQFQETQYF TGTGCCAGCAGCTTAGTCCCGCAGTTCCAAGAGACCCAGTACTTC
NA TRBJ2-2 TRBV9 NA CASSAPVRDDPTGELFF TGTGCCAGCAGCGCCCCGGTGAGAGACGACCCAACCGGGGAGCTGTTTTTT